This T cell receptor (beta chain) was captured in a study of tumor-infiltrating lymphocytes in primary liver carcinoma. About the study: Each of the samples returned roughly 3.5 to 7.13 million productive TCRbeta reads (a yield similar across tissue types).

Starting material of about 0.45 ug total RNA yielded TCR beta cDNA via a constant-region primer. Libraries of TCR beta came from three nested multiplex PCR rounds with slightly modified ARM-PCR. It was with TRBV1-TRBV30 forward primers and a C-beta reverse primer that the first two PCR rounds were run, at roughly 11 cycles each. A single record per CDR3 protein comes from TCRdb applying MiXCR to the multiplex PCR reads. Here the sample spans around 190,000 distinct CDR3 sequences, around four fifths being singletons. This CDR3 has 15 amino acids. CDR1 and CDR2 (germline): SGHAT, FQNNGV. RNA and DNA were co-extracted from about 19-30 mg of unsorted bulk tissue. Resection treated the patients' primary liver carcinoma. On this clonotype: At one end the junction does not follow the germline gene, possibly because of a read error.

Source material: tumor tissue from primary liver carcinoma. V usage is TRBV11-2 and J usage is TRBJ2-5; 9 bases map to TRBD2. This TCR derives from a man aged 35-49 years with primary liver carcinoma and hepatitis B virus infection. The CDR3 region has the DNA TGTGCCCGCAGCTACCGGCGGGAGGGCCGGGAGACTCAGTATTTC. Residues: CARSYRREGRETQYF.